The 25 T cell receptor beta chains below all came from one sample that was sequenced in a study of neurological immune-mediated disorders. TCRdb used MiXCR to reprocess the 5' RACE reads, holding one entry per CDR3 protein. The profile shows roughly 62,000 distinct CDR3 sequences, over 9.5% of them singletons. The sample comprised PBMCs. These receptors were collected from a man aged 60 to 75 in good health.

As to this clonotype: A single base separates this from a much larger clone, so it may be a read error. V and J are TRBV20-1 and TRBJ2-2; the D is unclear. CDR1 and CDR2 (germline): DFQATT, SNEGSKA (reference sequence). The CDR3 runs to 13 residues. CDR3 amino acids: CSARLRITRELFF. The DNA for the CDR3 is TGCAGTGCTAGACTACGCATCACCCGGGAGCTGTTTTTT.

This clonotype has ten or more counts. This chain uses TRBV12-3 or TRBV12-4 with TRBJ1-6; 11 positions match TRBD1. The CDR3 covers 16 residues. Germline trimming cut 4 bases from V and 9 bases from J; bases unmatched to any gene: 8. CDR3: CASSSTRTGGISPLHF. CDR3 sequence (DNA): TGTGCCAGCAGTTCTACACGGACAGGGGGCATTTCACCCCTCCACTTT.

This clonotype showed up many times. V gene TRBV15 combines with J gene TRBJ2-5, with 7 bases that match TRBD2. V lost 2 bases, J lost 4 bases, and 4 bases stayed unmatched. This CDR3 is built from 14 residues. Germline CDR1 and CDR2: LNHNV and YYDKDF (reference sequence). DNA of the CDR3: TGTGCCACCAGCAGACTTGGGGGGGGAGAGACCCAGTACTTC. Its protein product is CATSRLGGGETQYF.

At least ten counts were recorded for this clonotype. The chain employs TRBV20-1 and TRBJ2-1; TRBD2 matches 11 bases. The germline V gene encodes CDR1 DFQATT and CDR2 SNEGSKA (reference sequence). The CDR3 sequence is 15 residues long. J gave up 6 bases and V 3 bases, and 7 bases lay outside the gene matches. The CDR3 spells CSASLPTSGGNEQFF. CDR3 DNA sequence: TGCAGTGCTAGTCTCCCTACTAGCGGGGGCAATGAGCAGTTCTTC.

The CDR3 nucleotides read TGTGCCAGCATTAACTTCGGGGGATCTACAGATAAACAGTATTTT. It codes for CASINFGGSTDKQYF. The V call is TRBV6-6, the J call TRBJ2-3; possibly TRBD2 for D (6 bases). CDR1 is MNHNY, CDR2 SVGAGI, per germline (reference sequence). Between the trimmed V and J ends, which lost 7 bases and 12 bases, there was a span of 26 bases. This CDR3 spans 15 amino acids.

This clonotype came up many times. This rearrangement joins TRBV5-1 to TRBJ2-2; tentatively, D is TRBD2 (5 bases). The germline V gene has CDR1 SGHRS and CDR2 YFSETQ. The germline V and J ends were trimmed by 0 bases and 4 bases, with 7 bases remaining between them. This CDR3 has 14 amino acids. CDR3 sequence (DNA): TGCGCCAGCAGCTTGGCCGGGGTCACCGGGGAGCTGTTTTTT. Translated, it gives CASSLAGVTGELFF.

This clonotype was recorded many times. This chain joins TRBV4-1 and TRBJ1-2; 9 positions agree with TRBD1. V shed 1 base, J shed 2 bases, and the junction held 5 bases outside the gene matches. CDR3 length: 16 amino acids. CDR1 is MGHRA and CDR2 is YSYEKL in the germline V gene. This CDR3 is CASSQGGTGLNYGYTF. For the CDR3, the DNA is TGCGCCAGCAGCCAAGGGGGGACAGGGTTAAACTATGGCTACACCTTC.

This clonotype was seen many times. Here the CDR3 reads CASTLYGTANTQETQYF. CDR3 nucleotides: TGTGCCAGCACTCTTTATGGGACGGCCAATACTCAAGAGACCCAGTACTTC. This sequence joins TRBV12-3 or TRBV12-4 and TRBJ2-5; possibly TRBD1 or TRBD2 for D (5 bases each). Between the trimmed V and J ends, which lost 7 bases and 2 bases, there was a span of 23 bases. This CDR3 region has 17 residues.

This clonotype was observed at least ten times. This rearrangement joins TRBV12-3 or TRBV12-4 to TRBJ1-1; D perhaps matches TRBD1 (5 bases). V lost 5 bases and J lost 10, with 17 bases in between. The CDR3 is 13 amino acids. The CDR3 loop reads CASSRRDPEGAFF. CDR3 nucleotide sequence: TGTGCCAGCAGTCGCCGGGACCCCGAAGGAGCTTTCTTT.

This clonotype was seen at least ten times. This chain joins TRBV6-5 and TRBJ2-7, with 8 bases aligning to TRBD2. The germline V gene encodes CDR1 MNHEY and CDR2 SVGAGI. The CDR3 contains 15 residues. The trim removed 2 bases at V and 0 bases at J, leaving 3 bases unmatched. The CDR3 sequence: CASSYERGNSYEQYF. As DNA, the CDR3 is TGTGCCAGCAGTTACGAGCGGGGGAACTCCTACGAGCAGTACTTC.

This clonotype was observed at least ten times. The chain links TRBV5-1 to TRBJ2-1; no firm D call. The germline V and J ends were trimmed by 0 bases and 8 bases, with 6 bases remaining between them. CDR3 size: 12 residues. CDR1 is SGHRS, CDR2 YFSETQ, per germline. CDR3 bases: TGCGCCAGCAGCTTGGCAGGACATGAGCAGTTCTTC. Encoded protein: CASSLAGHEQFF.

The sample holds many counts of this clonotype. At one end, the junction sequence differs from germline, possibly due to a read error. The rearrangement joins TRBV5-4 to TRBJ1-1, with no clear D. Looked up from germline, CDR1 is SGHNT and CDR2 is YYREEE (reference sequence). CDR3 length equals 15 residues. CDR3 nucleotide sequence: TGTGCCAACAGCTTGGGAGGTCCTGGTATTTCTGAAGCTTTCTTT. Its translation: CANSLGGPGISEAFF. The whole variable domain, remainder taken from reference TRBV5-4 and TRBJ1-1, is ETGVTQSPTHLIKTRGQQVTLRCSSQSGHNTVSWYQQALGQGPQFIFQYYREEENGRGNFPPRFSGLQFPNYSSELNVNALELDDSALYLCANSLGGPGISEAFFGQGTRLTVV.

There are many counts of this clonotype. The rearrangement links TRBV7-9 to TRBJ1-1; 8 bases are shared with TRBD1. The V gene's germline CDR1 is SEHNR and CDR2 FQNEAQ (reference sequence). This CDR3 comprises 15 residues. V lost 5 bases and J lost 2; bases outside the gene matches: 7. CDR3 loop: CASSTTGGVNTEAFF. CDR3 DNA sequence: TGTGCCAGCAGCACTACAGGGGGAGTCAACACTGAAGCTTTCTTT.

This clonotype was counted many times. The J gene is TRBJ1-5, the V gene TRBV20-1; D perhaps matches TRBD1 (6 bases). The CDR3 is 16 residues long. Germline V gene sequence: CDR1 DFQATT, CDR2 SNEGSKA (reference sequence). V was shortened by 5 bases and J by 6 bases, with 23 bases between the two germline ends. CDR3 DNA sequence: TGCAGTGCTTCAAGGGCGGTCCAGGGGCGCACTCAGCCCCAGCATTTT. Its protein product is CSASRAVQGRTQPQHF.

This clonotype was recorded many times. The CDR3 spells CSATRLLGDRRNTEAFF. CDR3 bases: TGCAGTGCTACCCGCCTACTAGGGGACAGGAGGAACACTGAAGCTTTCTTT. The J gene is TRBJ1-1, the V gene TRBV20-1, with 8 positions matching TRBD1. After removal of 4 bases from V and 1 base from J, the junction contained 14 bases not matched to a gene. Germline V lookup: CDR1 DFQATT, CDR2 SNEGSKA (reference sequence). The CDR3 has 17 amino acids.

This clonotype has ten or more counts. The V call is TRBV29-1, the J call TRBJ2-7; D may be TRBD1 (6 bases). The CDR3 is 13 residues long. Per germline, CDR1 SQVTM and CDR2 ANQGSEA. The V and J ends lost 7 bases and 0 bases respectively, with 13 bases between them. In DNA, the CDR3 is TGCAGCGGCGTGGGACAAGGCTCCTACGAGCAGTACTTC. Its protein is CSGVGQGSYEQYF.

Many counts were recorded for this clonotype. The rearrangement uses TRBV28 and TRBJ1-3; D is unclear. The ends were cut back, 6 bases at V and 0 bases at J, with 15 bases in the middle. CDR1 and CDR2 (germline): MDHEN, SYDVKM. This CDR3 has 16 residues. CDR3 sequence (DNA): TGTGCCAGCAGCTCCGGAATAAGTGACTCTGGAAACACCATATATTTT. Its translation is CASSSGISDSGNTIYF. The variable domain in full, with the rest retrieved from reference TRBV28 and TRBJ1-3, is DVKVTQSSRYLVKRTGEKVFLECVQDMDHENMFWYRQDPGLGLRLIYFSYDVKMKEKGDIPEGYSVSREKKERFSLILESASTNQTSMYLCASSSGISDSGNTIYFGEGSWLTVV.

This clonotype was counted at least ten times. V is TRBV10-2 and J is TRBJ1-2; D gene unclear. Germline CDR1 and CDR2: WSHSY and SAAADI. Trimming removed 3 bases at V and 0 bases at J, with 11 bases between. The CDR3 runs 15 residues. The CDR3 nucleotides are TGCGCCAGCAGTGAAGTCCGGCAGCCTAACTATGGCTACACCTTC. It codes for CASSEVRQPNYGYTF.

This clonotype was detected many times. The chain couples TRBV12-3 or TRBV12-4 to TRBJ1-1; a weak D match, TRBD1 (6 bases). V lost 6 bases, J lost 7 bases, and 21 bases lay in between. CDR3 length: 15 residues. The CDR3, as DNA: TGTGCCAGCAGCCCCCGCGGGGGGGCTGGGAGTGAAGCTTTCTTT. It is translated as CASSPRGGAGSEAFF.

This clonotype was detected many times. The chain couples TRBV7-2 to TRBJ2-1, with 11 bases that match TRBD1. V lost 5 bases, J lost 7 bases, and 4 bases stayed unmatched. Germline CDR1 is SGHTA and CDR2 is FQGNSA. The CDR3 runs 14 residues. The CDR3 is CASSRGTGGNEQFF. As DNA, the CDR3 is TGTGCCAGCAGCCGGGGGACAGGGGGGAATGAGCAGTTCTTC.

This clonotype was detected a few times. The rearrangement links TRBV7-6 to TRBJ2-7; the D call may be TRBD1 or TRBD2 (5 bases each). This CDR3 has 13 residues. Trimming stripped 8 bases from V and 2 bases from J, with 13 bases between. Per the germline V gene, CDR1 is SGHVS and CDR2 is FNYEAQ. CDR3 sequence (DNA): TGTGCCAGCTCGGGTGGGGGAACCTACGAGCAGTACTTC. This codes for CASSGGGTYEQYF.

This clonotype was found many times. The chain links TRBV20-1 to TRBJ2-3; the match to TRBD2 covers 13 bases. CDR1 and CDR2 from the germline V gene are DFQATT and SNEGSKA (reference sequence). V gave up 2 bases and J gave up 1 base; unmatched junction bases: 3. The CDR3 extends over 16 amino acids. The CDR3 reads CSARPGLAGGTDTQYF. The CDR3 DNA reads TGCAGTGCTAGACCCGGACTAGCGGGGGGCACAGATACGCAGTATTTT.

This clonotype showed up many times. The chain links TRBV7-2 to TRBJ2-3; 7 bases match TRBD1. The V gene end was trimmed by 5 bases and the J gene end by 2 bases; junction bases not matched to a gene: 10. This CDR3 contains 16 residues. Germline lookup yields CDR1 SGHTA and CDR2 FQGNSA. The CDR3 spells CASSARDSLYTDTQYF. CDR3 bases: TGTGCCAGCAGCGCACGGGACAGCCTCTACACAGATACGCAGTATTTT.

The chain recombines TRBV7-2 with TRBJ1-5; D is undetermined. The germline CDR1 and CDR2 sequences are SGHTA and FQGNSA. V was shortened by 2 bases and J by 4 bases, with 15 bases between the two germline ends. The CDR3 spans 16 residues. CDR3 amino acids: CASSLSEGPKNQPQHF. The CDR3 bases are TGTGCCAGCAGCTTATCGGAGGGCCCCAAGAATCAGCCCCAGCATTTT.

This clonotype was observed many times. The chain recombines TRBV28 with TRBJ1-2; D ambiguous. The germline gives CDR1 MDHEN, CDR2 SYDVKM. V was shortened by 7 bases and J by 4 bases, with 19 bases between the two germline ends. CDR3 length equals 15 residues. CDR3 region: CASTSPQGWSYGYTF. The CDR3 DNA sequence: TGTGCCAGCACAAGTCCTCAAGGATGGAGCTATGGCTACACCTTC.